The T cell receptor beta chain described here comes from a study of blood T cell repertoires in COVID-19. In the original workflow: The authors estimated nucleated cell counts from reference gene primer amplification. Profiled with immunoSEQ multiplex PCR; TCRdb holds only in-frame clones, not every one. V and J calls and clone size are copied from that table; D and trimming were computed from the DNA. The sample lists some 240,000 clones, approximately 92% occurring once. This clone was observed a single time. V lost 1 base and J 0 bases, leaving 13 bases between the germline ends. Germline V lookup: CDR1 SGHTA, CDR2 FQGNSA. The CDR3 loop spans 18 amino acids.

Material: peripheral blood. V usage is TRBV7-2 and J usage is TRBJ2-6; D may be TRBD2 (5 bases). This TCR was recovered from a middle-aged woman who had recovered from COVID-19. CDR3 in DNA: TGTGCCAGCAGCTTAGAACGCCCAGCGGCCTCTGGGGCCAACGTCCTGACTTTC. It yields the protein CASSLERPAASGANVLTF.